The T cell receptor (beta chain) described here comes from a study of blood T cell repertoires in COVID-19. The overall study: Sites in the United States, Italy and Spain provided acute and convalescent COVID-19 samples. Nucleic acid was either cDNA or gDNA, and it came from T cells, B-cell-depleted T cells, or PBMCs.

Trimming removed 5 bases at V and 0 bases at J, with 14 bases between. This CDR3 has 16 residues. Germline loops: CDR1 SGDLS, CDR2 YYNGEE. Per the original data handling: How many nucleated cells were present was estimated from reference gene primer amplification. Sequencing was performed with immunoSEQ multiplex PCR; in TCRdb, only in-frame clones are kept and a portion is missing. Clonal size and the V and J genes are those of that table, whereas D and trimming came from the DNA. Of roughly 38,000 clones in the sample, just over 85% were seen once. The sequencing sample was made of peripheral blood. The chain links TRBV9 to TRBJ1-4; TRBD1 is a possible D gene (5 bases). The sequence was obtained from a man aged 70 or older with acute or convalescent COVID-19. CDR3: CASSRDSDPTNEKLFF. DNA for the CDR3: TGTGCCAGCAGTAGAGACAGCGATCCAACTAATGAAAAACTGTTTTTT.